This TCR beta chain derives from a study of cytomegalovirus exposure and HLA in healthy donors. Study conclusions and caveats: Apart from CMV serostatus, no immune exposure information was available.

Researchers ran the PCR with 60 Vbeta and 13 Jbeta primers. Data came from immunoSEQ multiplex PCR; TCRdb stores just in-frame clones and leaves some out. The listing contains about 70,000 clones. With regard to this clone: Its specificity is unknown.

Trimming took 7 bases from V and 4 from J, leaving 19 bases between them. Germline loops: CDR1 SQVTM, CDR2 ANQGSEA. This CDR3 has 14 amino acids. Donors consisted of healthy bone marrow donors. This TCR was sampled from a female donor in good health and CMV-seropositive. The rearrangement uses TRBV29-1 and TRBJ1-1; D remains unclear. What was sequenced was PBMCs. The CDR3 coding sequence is TGCAGCGCCTACTCCGGGTTTGAGGGCACTGAAGCTTTCTTT. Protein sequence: CSAYSGFEGTEAFF.